The TCR beta chain described here comes from a study of cytomegalovirus exposure and HLA in healthy donors. Study as a whole: Counted in an early data release were about 80 million unique TCRs from HLA-typed donors. Whole-study results and caveats: Fewer N-insertions (relative to the approximately 670-donor mean) were reportedly seen in an Asian-associated ancestry cluster in a later analysis. Reportedly, TCR beta sequences accurately predicted HLA-A and HLA-B alleles in most subjects.

Turning to this clone: Its antigen is unidentified.

The PCR made use of 60 Vbeta and 13 Jbeta primers. TCRdb's table, derived via immunoSEQ multiplex PCR, lists solely in-frame clones and lacks some. The profile shows over 40,000 clones, over 60% of them singletons. Each donor was healthy, and each was a bone marrow donor. Input material: PBMCs. The origin of this receptor is a woman in her thirties or forties in good health and CMV-seropositive.

The CDR3 DNA follows: TGTGCCTGGAGTTCTGGCAGGGGATCCTATGGCTACACCTTC. It codes for CAWSSGRGSYGYTF. This rearrangement joins TRBV30 to TRBJ1-2; weak D call: TRBD1 (6 bases). Germline CDR1 reads GTSNPN; CDR2 reads SVGIG (reference sequence). Trimming cost V 2 bases and J 4 bases, with 14 bases left between them. The CDR3 length is 14 residues. Full variable domain (remainder filled in from reference TRBV30 and TRBJ1-2): SQTIHQWPATLVQPVGSPLSLECTVEGTSNPNLYWYRQAAGRGLQLLFYSVGIGQISSEVPQNLSASRPQDRQFILSSKKLLLSDSGFYLCAWSSGRGSYGYTFGSGTRLTVV.